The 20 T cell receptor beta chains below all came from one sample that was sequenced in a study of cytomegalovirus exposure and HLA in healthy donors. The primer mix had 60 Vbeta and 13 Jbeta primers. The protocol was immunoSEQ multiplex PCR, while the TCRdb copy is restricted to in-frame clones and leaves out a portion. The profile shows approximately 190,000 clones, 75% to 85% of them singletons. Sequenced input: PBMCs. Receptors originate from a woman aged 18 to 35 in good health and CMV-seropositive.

As DNA, the CDR3 is TGTGCCAGCCAGACCGGAGCATATAGCAATCAGCCCCAGCATTTT. Translating it yields CASQTGAYSNQPQHF. The chain combines TRBV6-5 with TRBJ1-5, with D uncertain. Trimming left V 8 bases short and J 0 bases short, with 14 bases between. The CDR3 covers 15 residues. Germline V gene sequence: CDR1 MNHEY, CDR2 SVGAGI.

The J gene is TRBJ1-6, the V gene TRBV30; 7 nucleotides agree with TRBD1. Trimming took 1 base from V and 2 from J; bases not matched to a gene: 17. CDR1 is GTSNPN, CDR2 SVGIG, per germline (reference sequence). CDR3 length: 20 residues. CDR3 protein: CAWSGQVMQGESAYNSPLHF. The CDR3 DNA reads TGTGCCTGGAGTGGTCAGGTTATGCAGGGGGAAAGTGCCTATAATTCACCCCTCCACTTT.

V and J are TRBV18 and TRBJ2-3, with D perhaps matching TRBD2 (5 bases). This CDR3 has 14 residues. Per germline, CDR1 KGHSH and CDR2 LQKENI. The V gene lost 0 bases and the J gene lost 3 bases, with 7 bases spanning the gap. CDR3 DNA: TGTGCCAGCTCACCACCGACGGGGACAGATACGCAGTATTTT. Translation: CASSPPTGTDTQYF.

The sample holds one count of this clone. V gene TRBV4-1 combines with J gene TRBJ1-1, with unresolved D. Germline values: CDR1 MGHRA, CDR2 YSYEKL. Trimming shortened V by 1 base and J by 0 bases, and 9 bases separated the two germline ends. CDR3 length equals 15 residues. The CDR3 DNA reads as TGCGCCAGCAGCCAAGGTCCGGCGGTGAACACTGAAGCTTTCTTT. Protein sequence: CASSQGPAVNTEAFF.

The DNA of the CDR3 is TGTGCCAGTAGGTGGCGGGGGTTCACCGGGGAGCTGTTTTTT. This sequence encodes CASRWRGFTGELFF. The chain has TRBV19 and TRBJ2-2, with 7 bases identical to TRBD2. Per the germline V gene, CDR1 is LNHDA and CDR2 is SQIVND (reference sequence). Trimming took 6 bases from V and 4 from J; bases not matched to a gene: 5. CDR3 length: 14 amino acids.

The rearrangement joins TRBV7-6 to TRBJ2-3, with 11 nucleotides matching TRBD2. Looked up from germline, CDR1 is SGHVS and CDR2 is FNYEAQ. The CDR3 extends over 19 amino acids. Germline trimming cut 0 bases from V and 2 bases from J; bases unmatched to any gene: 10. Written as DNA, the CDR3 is TGTGCCAGCAGCTTAGCCGCAGCCGGGACTAGCGGTTTCACAGATACGCAGTATTTT. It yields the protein CASSLAAAGTSGFTDTQYF.

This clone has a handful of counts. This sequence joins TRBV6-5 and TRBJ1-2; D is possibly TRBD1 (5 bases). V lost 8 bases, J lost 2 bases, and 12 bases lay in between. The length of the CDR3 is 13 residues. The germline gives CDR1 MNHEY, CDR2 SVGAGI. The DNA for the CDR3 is TGTGCCAGCGGCTTCCAGGGAAACTATGGCTACACCTTC. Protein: CASGFQGNYGYTF.

The CDR3 bases are TGTGCCAAGGGACTAGCGGGCACAGATACGCAGTATTTT. It is translated as CAKGLAGTDTQYF. This chain connects TRBV2 to TRBJ2-3, with TRBD2 matching 11 bases. The CDR3 is 13 residues long. Germline CDR1 and CDR2: SNHLY and FYNNEI. The V gene end was trimmed by 10 bases and the J gene end by 1 base; junction bases not matched to a gene: 1.

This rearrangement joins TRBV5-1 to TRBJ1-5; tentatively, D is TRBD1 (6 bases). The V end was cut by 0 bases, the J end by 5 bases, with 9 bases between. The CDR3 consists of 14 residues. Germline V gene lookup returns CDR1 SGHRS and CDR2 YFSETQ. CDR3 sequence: CASSLGSGDQPQHF. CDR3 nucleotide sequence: TGCGCCAGCAGCTTGGGGTCAGGGGATCAGCCCCAGCATTTT.

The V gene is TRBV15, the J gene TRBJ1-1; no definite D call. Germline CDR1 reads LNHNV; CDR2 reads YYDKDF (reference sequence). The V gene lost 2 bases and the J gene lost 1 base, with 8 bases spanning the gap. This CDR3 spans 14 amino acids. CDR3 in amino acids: CATSRPRGNTEAFF. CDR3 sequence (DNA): TGTGCCACCAGCAGACCACGGGGGAACACTGAAGCTTTCTTT.

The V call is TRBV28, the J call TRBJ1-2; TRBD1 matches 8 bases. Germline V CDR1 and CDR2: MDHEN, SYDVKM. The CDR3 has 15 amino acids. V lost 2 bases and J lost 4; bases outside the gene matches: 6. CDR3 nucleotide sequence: TGTGCCAGCAGTTTAGGGTTACAGGGGGGCTATGGCTACACCTTC. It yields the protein CASSLGLQGGYGYTF.

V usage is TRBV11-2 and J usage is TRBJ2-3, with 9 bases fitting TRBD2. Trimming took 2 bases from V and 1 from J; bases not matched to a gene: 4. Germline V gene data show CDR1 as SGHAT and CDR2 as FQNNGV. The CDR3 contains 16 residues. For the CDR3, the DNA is TGTGCCAGCAGCTTAATCCCTAGCGGGGGCACAGATACGCAGTATTTT. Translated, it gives CASSLIPSGGTDTQYF.

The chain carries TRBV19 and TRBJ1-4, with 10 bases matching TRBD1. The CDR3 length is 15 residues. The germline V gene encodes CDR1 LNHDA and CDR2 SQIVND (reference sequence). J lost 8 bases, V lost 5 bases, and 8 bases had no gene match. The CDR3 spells CASSWGTGEREKLFF. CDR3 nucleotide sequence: TGTGCCAGTAGTTGGGGGACAGGGGAAAGGGAAAAACTGTTTTTT.

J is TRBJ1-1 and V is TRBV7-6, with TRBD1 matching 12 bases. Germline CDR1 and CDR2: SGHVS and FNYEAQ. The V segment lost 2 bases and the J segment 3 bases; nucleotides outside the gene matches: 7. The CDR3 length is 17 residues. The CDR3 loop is CASSLRGTGGFYTEAFF. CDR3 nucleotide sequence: TGTGCCAGCAGCTTAAGGGGGACAGGGGGCTTTTACACTGAAGCTTTCTTT.

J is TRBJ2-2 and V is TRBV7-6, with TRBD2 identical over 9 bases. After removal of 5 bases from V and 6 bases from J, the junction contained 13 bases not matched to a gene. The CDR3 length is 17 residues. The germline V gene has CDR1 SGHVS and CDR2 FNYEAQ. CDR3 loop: CASSPPGGGVSAGELFF. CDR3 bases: TGTGCCAGCAGCCCGCCCGGCGGGGGGGTGTCAGCCGGGGAGCTGTTTTTT.

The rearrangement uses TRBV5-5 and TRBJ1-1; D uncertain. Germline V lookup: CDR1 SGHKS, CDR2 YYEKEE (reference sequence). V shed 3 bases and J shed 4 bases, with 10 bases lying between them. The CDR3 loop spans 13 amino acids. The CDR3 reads CASSWRISTEAFF. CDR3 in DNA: TGTGCCAGCAGCTGGAGGATTAGCACTGAAGCTTTCTTT.

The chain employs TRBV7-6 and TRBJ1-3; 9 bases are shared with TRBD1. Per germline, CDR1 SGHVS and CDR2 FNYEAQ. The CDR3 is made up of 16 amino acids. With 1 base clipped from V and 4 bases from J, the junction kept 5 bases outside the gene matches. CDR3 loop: CASSLGDRVAGNTIYF. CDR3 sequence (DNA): TGTGCCAGCAGCTTAGGGGACAGGGTAGCCGGAAACACCATATATTTT.

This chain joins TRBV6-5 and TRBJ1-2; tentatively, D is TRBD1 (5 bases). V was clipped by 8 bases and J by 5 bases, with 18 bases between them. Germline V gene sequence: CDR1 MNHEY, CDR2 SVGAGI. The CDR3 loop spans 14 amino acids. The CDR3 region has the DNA TGTGCCAGCCGGGCGGGGCGGACTGGGTATGGCTACACCTTC. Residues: CASRAGRTGYGYTF.

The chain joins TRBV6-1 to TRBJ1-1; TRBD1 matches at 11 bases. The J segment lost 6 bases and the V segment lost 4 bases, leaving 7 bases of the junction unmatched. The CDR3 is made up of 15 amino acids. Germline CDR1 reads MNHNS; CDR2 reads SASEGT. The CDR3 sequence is CASSARTGGVAEAFF. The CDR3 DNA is TGTGCCAGCAGTGCACGGACAGGGGGCGTTGCTGAAGCTTTCTTT.

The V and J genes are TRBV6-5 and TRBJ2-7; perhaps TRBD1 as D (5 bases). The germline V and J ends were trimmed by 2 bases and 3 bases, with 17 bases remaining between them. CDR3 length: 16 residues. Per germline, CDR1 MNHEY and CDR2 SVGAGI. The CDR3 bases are TGTGCCAGCAGTTACGGGTTCCAGGGCACTTTCTACGAGCAGTACTTC. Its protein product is CASSYGFQGTFYEQYF.